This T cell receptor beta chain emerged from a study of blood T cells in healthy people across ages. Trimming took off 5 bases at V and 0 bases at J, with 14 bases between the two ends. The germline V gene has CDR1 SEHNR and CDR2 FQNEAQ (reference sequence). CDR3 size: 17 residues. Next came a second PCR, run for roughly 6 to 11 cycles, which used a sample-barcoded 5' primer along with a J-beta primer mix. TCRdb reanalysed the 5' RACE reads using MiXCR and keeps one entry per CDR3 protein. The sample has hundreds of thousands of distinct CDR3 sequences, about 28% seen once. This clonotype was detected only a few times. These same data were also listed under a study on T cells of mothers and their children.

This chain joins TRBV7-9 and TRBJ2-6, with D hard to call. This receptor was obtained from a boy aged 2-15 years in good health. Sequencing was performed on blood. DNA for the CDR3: TGTGCCAGCAGCCCGTTGCGGTCGACCTCTGGGGCCAACGTCCTGACTTTC. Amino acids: CASSPLRSTSGANVLTF.